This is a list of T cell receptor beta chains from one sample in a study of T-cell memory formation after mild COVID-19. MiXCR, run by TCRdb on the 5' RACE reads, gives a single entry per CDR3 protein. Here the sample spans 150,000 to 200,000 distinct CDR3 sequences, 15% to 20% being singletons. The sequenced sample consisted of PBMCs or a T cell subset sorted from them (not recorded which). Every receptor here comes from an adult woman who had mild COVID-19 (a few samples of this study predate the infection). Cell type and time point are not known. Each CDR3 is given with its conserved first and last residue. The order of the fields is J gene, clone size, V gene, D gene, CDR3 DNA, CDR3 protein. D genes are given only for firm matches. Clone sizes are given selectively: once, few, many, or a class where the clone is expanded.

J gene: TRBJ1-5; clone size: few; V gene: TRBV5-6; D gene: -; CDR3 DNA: TGTGCCAGCAGCTACGGAGTTAGCAATCAGCCCCAGCATTTT; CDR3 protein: CASSYGVSNQPQHF
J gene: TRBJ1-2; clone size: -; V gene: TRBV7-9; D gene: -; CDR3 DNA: TGTGCCAGCAGCTTAGCATCCGCAGGGAACTATGGCTACACCTTC; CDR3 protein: CASSLASAGNYGYTF
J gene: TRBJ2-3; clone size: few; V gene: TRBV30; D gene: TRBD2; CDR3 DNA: TGTGCCCGGACTAGCGGGAGTGGGACAGATACGCAGTATTTT; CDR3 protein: CARTSGSGTDTQYF
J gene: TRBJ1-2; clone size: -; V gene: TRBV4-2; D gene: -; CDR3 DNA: TGTGCCAGCAGCCAAGAAGCGACCAGGGGAGGTGGCTACACCTTC; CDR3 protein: CASSQEATRGGGYTF
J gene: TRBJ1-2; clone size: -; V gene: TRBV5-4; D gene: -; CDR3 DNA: TGTGCCAGCAGCTTTCCGGGTTTCCACTATGGCTACACCTTC; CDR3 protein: CASSFPGFHYGYTF
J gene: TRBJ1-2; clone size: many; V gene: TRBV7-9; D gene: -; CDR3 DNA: TGTGCCAGCAGCCCACAGGGAGAGGGTGGCTACACCTTC; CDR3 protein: CASSPQGEGGYTF
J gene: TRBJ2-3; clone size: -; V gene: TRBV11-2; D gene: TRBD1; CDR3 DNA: TGTGCCAGCAGCGCCGGGACAGGTCTTACAGATACGCAGTATTTT; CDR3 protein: CASSAGTGLTDTQYF
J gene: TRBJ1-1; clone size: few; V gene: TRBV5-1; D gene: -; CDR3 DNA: TGCGCCAGCAGCTTGGTGGGGTTCTCGGAAACTGAAGCTTTCTTT; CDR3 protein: CASSLVGFSETEAFF
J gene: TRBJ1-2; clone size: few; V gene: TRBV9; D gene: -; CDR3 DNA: TGTGCCAGCAGCGCAGACCCCGTCAACTATGGCTACACCTTC; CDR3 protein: CASSADPVNYGYTF
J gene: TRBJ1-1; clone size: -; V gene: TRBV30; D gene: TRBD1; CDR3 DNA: TGTGCCTGGTGGGACAGGGGACCTGAAGCTTTCTTT; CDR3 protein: CAWWDRGPEAFF
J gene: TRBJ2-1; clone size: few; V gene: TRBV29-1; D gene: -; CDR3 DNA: TGCAGCGCGACGGGGAGCTCCTACAATGAGCAGTTCTTC; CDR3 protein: CSATGSSYNEQFF
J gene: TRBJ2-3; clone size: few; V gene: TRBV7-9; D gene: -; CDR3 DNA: TGTGCCAGCAGCCACAACGCGGCTACAGATACGCAGTATTTT; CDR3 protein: CASSHNAATDTQYF
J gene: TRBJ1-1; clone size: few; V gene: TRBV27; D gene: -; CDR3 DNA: TGTGCCAGCAGTTTATCCGGAGGAGTGAACACTGAAGCTTTCTTT; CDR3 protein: CASSLSGGVNTEAFF
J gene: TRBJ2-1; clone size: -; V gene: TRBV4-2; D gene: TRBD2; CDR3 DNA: TGTGCCAGCAGCCCCGCAGGACTAGCGTATGTGGGTGAGCAGTTCTTC; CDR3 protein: CASSPAGLAYVGEQFF
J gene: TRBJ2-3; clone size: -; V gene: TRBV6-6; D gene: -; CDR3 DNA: TGTGCCAGCAGTTACCGCCAGGGAATAGATACGCAGTATTTT; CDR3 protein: CASSYRQGIDTQYF
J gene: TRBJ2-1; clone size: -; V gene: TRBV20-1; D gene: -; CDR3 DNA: TGCAGTGCTAGATGGGTTGAGCAGTTCTTC; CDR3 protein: CSARWVEQFF
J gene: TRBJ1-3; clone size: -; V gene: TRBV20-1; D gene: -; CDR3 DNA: TGCAGTGCCGATCTCTGGGGGGCGCCTGGAAACACCATATATTTT; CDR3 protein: CSADLWGAPGNTIYF
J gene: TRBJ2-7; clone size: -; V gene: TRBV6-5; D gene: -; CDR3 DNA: TGTGCCAGCACCCGCCCAGGGGACGGCTACGAGCAGTACTTC; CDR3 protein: CASTRPGDGYEQYF
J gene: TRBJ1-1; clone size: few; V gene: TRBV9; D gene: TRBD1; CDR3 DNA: TGTGCCAGCAGCGCCCGGACAGGCGCCAACACTGAAGCTTTCTTT; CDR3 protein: CASSARTGANTEAFF
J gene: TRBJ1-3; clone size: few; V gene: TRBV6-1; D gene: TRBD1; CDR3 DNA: TGTGCCAGCATAGACAGGGAATTT; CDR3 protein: CASIDREF
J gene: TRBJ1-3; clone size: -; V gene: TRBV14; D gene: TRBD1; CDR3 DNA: TGTGCCAGCAGCAGGACAGGGGCTCCTGGAAACACCATATATTTT; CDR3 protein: CASSRTGAPGNTIYF
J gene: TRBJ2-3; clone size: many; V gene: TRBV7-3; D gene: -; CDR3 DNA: TGTGCCAGCAGCCCGGGACTTCCGACAGATACGCAGTATTTT; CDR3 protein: CASSPGLPTDTQYF
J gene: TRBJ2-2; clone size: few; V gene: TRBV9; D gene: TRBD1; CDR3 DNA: TGTGCCAGCAGCCCCCGGGACAGGACGAACACCGGGGAGCTGTTTTTT; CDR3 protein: CASSPRDRTNTGELFF
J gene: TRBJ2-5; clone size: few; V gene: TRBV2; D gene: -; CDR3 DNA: TGTGCCAGCAGCCCGGACGGGACGGAGACCCAGTACTTC; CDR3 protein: CASSPDGTETQYF
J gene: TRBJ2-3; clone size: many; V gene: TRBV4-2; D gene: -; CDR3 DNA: TGTGCCAGCAGCCAAGATTTTGGGGGGCCGAGAACAGATACGCAGTATTTT; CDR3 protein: CASSQDFGGPRTDTQYF
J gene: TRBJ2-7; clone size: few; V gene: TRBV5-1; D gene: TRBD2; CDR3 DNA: TGCGCCAGCAGCTTGTCTCCTAGCGGGCCCTACGAGCAGTACTTC; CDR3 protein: CASSLSPSGPYEQYF
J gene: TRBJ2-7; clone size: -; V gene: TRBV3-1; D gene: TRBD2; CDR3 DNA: TGTGCCAGCAGCCAAGATAACGAGGCTAGCGGGAACTACGAGCAGTACTTC; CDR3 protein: CASSQDNEASGNYEQYF
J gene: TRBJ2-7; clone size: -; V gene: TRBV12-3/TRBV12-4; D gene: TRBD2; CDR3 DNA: TGTGCCAGCAGTTCCTCCGGGACTAGCGGATTCTACGAGCAGTACTTC; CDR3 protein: CASSSSGTSGFYEQYF
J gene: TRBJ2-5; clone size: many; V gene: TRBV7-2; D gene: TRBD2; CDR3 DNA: TGTGCCAGCAGCTTGACTAGCGGGGGGGAGACCCAGTACTTC; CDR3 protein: CASSLTSGGETQYF
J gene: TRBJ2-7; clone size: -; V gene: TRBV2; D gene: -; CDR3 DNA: TGTGCCAGCAGGCTTAGCTCCTACGAGCAGTACTTC; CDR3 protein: CASRLSSYEQYF
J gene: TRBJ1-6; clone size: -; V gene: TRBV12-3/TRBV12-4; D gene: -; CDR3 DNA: TGTGCCAGCAGTTTACTCCCTTCACCCCTCCACTTT; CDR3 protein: CASSLLPSPLHF
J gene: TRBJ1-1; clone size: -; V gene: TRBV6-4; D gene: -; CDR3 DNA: TGTGCCAGCAGCGAGGGTTCGAACACTGAAGCTTTCTTT; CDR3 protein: CASSEGSNTEAFF
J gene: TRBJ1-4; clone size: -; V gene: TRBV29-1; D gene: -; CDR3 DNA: TGCAGCGTTGGGGGGTATGGCGAAAAACTGTTTTTT; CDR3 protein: CSVGGYGEKLFF
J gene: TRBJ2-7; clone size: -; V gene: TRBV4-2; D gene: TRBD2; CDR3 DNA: TGTGCCAGCAGCCAAGACGTGGTAGCGGGGGAGGTCGAGCAGTACTTC; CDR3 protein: CASSQDVVAGEVEQYF
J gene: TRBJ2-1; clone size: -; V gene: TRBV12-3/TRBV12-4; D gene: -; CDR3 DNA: TGTGCCAGCAGCACCTGGGCACAATACAATGAGCAGTTCTTC; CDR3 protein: CASSTWAQYNEQFF
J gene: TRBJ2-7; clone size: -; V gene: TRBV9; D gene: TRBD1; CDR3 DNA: TGTGCCAGCAGCGTGGGACAGGGGAACTACGAGCAGTACTTC; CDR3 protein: CASSVGQGNYEQYF
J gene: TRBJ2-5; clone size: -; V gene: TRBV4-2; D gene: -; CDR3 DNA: TGTGCCAGCAGCCAAGATTTCAAGAGCGAGACCCAGTACTTC; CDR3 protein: CASSQDFKSETQYF
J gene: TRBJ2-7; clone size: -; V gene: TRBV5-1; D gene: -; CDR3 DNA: TGCGCCAGCAGCTCGACGGGGCTACTCTACGAGCAGTACTTC; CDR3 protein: CASSSTGLLYEQYF
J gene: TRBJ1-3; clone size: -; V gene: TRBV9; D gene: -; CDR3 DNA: TGTGCCAGCAGCGCGTTTCCGGGGGACACCATATATTTT; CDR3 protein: CASSAFPGDTIYF
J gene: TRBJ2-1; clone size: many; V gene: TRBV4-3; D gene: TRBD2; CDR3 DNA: TGCGCCAGCAGCCAGACTAGCGGGGTCTACAATGAGCAGTTCTTC; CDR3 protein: CASSQTSGVYNEQFF
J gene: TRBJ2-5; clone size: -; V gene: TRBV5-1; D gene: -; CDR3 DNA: TGCGCCAGCAGCTCCGGATCTCTCCGGGAGACCCAGTACTTC; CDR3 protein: CASSSGSLRETQYF
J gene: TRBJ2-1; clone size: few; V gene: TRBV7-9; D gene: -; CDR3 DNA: TGTGCCAGCAGCTTAGTTGGGGAGGAGCAGTTCTTC; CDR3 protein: CASSLVGEEQFF
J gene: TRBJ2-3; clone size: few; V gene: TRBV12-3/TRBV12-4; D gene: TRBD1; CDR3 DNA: TGTGCCAGCAGTCAACCGGGACAGGTGACAGATACGCAGTATTTT; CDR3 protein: CASSQPGQVTDTQYF
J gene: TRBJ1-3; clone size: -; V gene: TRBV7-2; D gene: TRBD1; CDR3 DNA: TGTGCCAGCAGACAACCGGGACAGGGAAACACCATATATTTT; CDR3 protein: CASRQPGQGNTIYF
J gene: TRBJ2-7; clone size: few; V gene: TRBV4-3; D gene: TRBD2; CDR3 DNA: TGCGCCAGCAGCCAAGCGCTAGCGGGAGTTTACGAGCAGTACTTC; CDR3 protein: CASSQALAGVYEQYF
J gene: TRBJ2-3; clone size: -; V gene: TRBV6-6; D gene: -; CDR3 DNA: TGTGCCAGCAGTGAGGGGTTGGCGCAGTATTTT; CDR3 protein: CASSEGLAQYF
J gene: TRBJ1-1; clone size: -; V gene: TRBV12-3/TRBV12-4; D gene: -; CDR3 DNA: TGTGCCAGCAGGCCTGGGCTTCTGGTTGAAGCTTTCTTT; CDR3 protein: CASRPGLLVEAFF
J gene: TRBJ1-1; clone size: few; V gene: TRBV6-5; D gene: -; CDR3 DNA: TGTGCCAGCAGTTACGGTGACGAACGGGAAGCTTTCTTT; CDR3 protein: CASSYGDEREAFF
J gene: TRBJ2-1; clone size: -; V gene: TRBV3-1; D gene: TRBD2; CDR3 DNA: TGTGCCAGCAGCCCGGGACTAAGGAATGAGCAGTTCTTC; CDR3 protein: CASSPGLRNEQFF
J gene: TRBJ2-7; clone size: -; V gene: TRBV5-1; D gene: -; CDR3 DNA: TGCGCCAGCAGCTCCCTTCCTTTACCTCGGGCTTCTCGCGCGGTTTACGAGCAGTACTTC; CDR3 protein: CASSSLPLPRASRAVYEQYF
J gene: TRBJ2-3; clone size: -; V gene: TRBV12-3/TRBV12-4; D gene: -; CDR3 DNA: TGTGCCAGCAGTCCCAGTAAGGCAGCTGTAGCCATCACAGATACGCAGTATTTT; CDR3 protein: CASSPSKAAVAITDTQYF
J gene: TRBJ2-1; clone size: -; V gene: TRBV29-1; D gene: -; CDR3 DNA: TGCAGCGTCCCAACGACTAGAGGAGCCTACAATGAGCAGTTCTTC; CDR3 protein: CSVPTTRGAYNEQFF
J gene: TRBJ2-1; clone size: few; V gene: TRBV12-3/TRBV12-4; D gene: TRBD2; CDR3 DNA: TGTGCCAGCAGGTCGTCCGAACTAGCGGGAGCCAATGAGCAGTTCTTC; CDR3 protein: CASRSSELAGANEQFF
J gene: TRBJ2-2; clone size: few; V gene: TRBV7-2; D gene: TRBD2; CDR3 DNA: TGTGCCAGCAGCAGACTAGCGGCGGGCACCGGGGAGCTGTTTTTT; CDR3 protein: CASSRLAAGTGELFF
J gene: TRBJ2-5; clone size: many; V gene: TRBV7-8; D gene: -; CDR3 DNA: TGTGCCAGCAGCTTTCGACTGGAGGAGACCCAGTACTTC; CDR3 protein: CASSFRLEETQYF